The clone carrying this T cell receptor (beta chain) showed up many times. Its antigen is still unknown. PCR primers comprised 60 Vbeta and 13 Jbeta primers. Method: immunoSEQ multiplex PCR; TCRdb's copy keeps in-frame clones and lacks some. The sample holds around 65,000 clones; around 72% are singletons and the top ten take about 8%. This entry is derived from a study of cytomegalovirus exposure and HLA in healthy donors. Study observations and caveats: Several top significant clusters appeared, in a later analysis, to be linked to common viral pathogens.

The V segment lost 4 bases and the J segment 5 bases; nucleotides outside the gene matches: 3. This CDR3 is built from 15 residues. The V gene's germline CDR1 is MNHNS and CDR2 SASEGT. The TCR comes from a woman younger than 45 in good health and CMV-seropositive. Sequencing input: PBMCs. J is TRBJ1-5 and V is TRBV6-1; TRBD1 agrees at 12 bases. CDR3 DNA sequence: TGTGCCAGCAGTGGGGACAGGGGGCGATATCAGCCCCAGCATTTT. The encoded protein is CASSGDRGRYQPQHF.